This is a list of T cell receptor beta chains from one sample in a study of T cells in Graves' hyperthyroidism and ophthalmopathy. TCRdb processed the multiplex PCR reads anew with MiXCR; each CDR3 protein has one entry. The sample shows a few hundred thousand distinct CDR3 sequences, approximately 15% of them seen only once. The sample was blood. The origin of the receptors is a woman under 40 with Graves' ophthalmopathy. Both conserved end residues are part of each CDR3. Fields, in order: D gene, clone size, J gene, V gene, CDR3 protein, CDR3 DNA. A D gene is named only where the DNA matches it firmly. Clone size appears in some rows only: once, few, many, or a class for an expanded clone.

d_gene: .
abundance: many
j_gene: TRBJ1-6
v_gene: TRBV28
CDR3aa: CASSLGGALHF
CDR3nt: TGTGCCAGCAGTTTAGGAGGTGCCCTCCACTTT

d_gene: .
abundance: many
j_gene: TRBJ1-5
v_gene: TRBV4-1
CDR3aa: CASSQVDNRVWGNQPQHF
CDR3nt: TGCGCCAGCAGCCAAGTCGACAACAGGGTATGGGGCAATCAGCCCCAGCATTTT

d_gene: .
abundance: few
j_gene: TRBJ1-3
v_gene: TRBV12-3/TRBV12-4
CDR3aa: CASSLGTLNTIYF
CDR3nt: TGTGCCAGCAGTTTAGGGACATTAAACACCATATATTTT

d_gene: .
abundance: many
j_gene: TRBJ2-1
v_gene: TRBV30
CDR3aa: CAWKGGSYNEQFF
CDR3nt: TGTGCCTGGAAGGGGGGCTCCTACAATGAGCAGTTCTTC

d_gene: .
abundance: many
j_gene: TRBJ2-1
v_gene: TRBV11-2
CDR3aa: CASSLAGYNEQFF
CDR3nt: TGTGCCAGCAGTTTAGCCGGGTACAATGAGCAGTTCTTC

d_gene: .
abundance: many
j_gene: TRBJ1-2
v_gene: TRBV20-1
CDR3aa: CSARTVTNYGYTF
CDR3nt: TGCAGTGCTAGGACGGTAACTAACTATGGCTACACCTTC

d_gene: .
abundance: few
j_gene: TRBJ1-2
v_gene: TRBV9
CDR3aa: CASSVQGNGYTF
CDR3nt: TGTGCCAGCAGCGTCCAGGGGAATGGCTACACCTTC

d_gene: TRBD1
abundance: many
j_gene: TRBJ1-1
v_gene: TRBV28
CDR3aa: CASSLYSRRRGRNTEAFF
CDR3nt: TGTGCCAGCAGTTTATACTCTCGTAGGAGGGGGCGGAACACTGAAGCTTTCTTT

d_gene: .
abundance: once
j_gene: TRBJ2-7
v_gene: TRBV19
CDR3aa: CASSNWGPTDGQYF
CDR3nt: TGTGCCAGTAGTAACTGGGGGCCAACCGACGGGCAGTACTTC

d_gene: TRBD1
abundance: many
j_gene: TRBJ1-6
v_gene: TRBV5-1
CDR3aa: CASRSTGANSPLHF
CDR3nt: TGCGCCAGCAGGTCGACAGGGGCTAATTCACCCCTCCACTTT

d_gene: .
abundance: many
j_gene: TRBJ2-7
v_gene: TRBV6-1
CDR3aa: CASSDGVRAARSYEQYF
CDR3nt: TGTGCCAGCAGTGATGGGGTTCGAGCCGCAAGATCCTACGAGCAGTACTTC

d_gene: .
abundance: many
j_gene: TRBJ1-1
v_gene: TRBV12-3/TRBV12-4
CDR3aa: CASSFPGTEGTEAFF
CDR3nt: TGTGCCAGCAGTTTTCCCGGGACGGAGGGTACTGAAGCTTTCTTT

d_gene: TRBD1
abundance: many
j_gene: TRBJ2-5
v_gene: TRBV15
CDR3aa: CATSSQGATETQYF
CDR3nt: TGTGCCACCAGCAGCCAGGGGGCGACGGAGACCCAGTACTTC

d_gene: .
abundance: many
j_gene: TRBJ1-6
v_gene: TRBV28
CDR3aa: CASTWGTYNSPLHF
CDR3nt: TGTGCCAGCACCTGGGGGACCTATAATTCACCCCTCCACTTT

d_gene: TRBD1
abundance: .
j_gene: TRBJ1-3
v_gene: TRBV29-1
CDR3aa: CSVGDRGAGNTIYF
CDR3nt: TGCAGCGTCGGAGACAGGGGCGCTGGAAACACCATATATTTT

d_gene: .
abundance: many
j_gene: TRBJ1-2
v_gene: TRBV28
CDR3aa: CASSLQRSYGYTF
CDR3nt: TGTGCCAGCAGTTTACAACGGTCCTATGGCTACACCTTC

d_gene: .
abundance: .
j_gene: TRBJ2-5
v_gene: TRBV9
CDR3aa: CASSVGDNQETQYF
CDR3nt: TGTGCCAGCAGCGTAGGGGACAACCAAGAGACCCAGTACTTC

d_gene: .
abundance: few
j_gene: TRBJ1-6
v_gene: TRBV3-1
CDR3aa: CASSPFGETLHF
CDR3nt: TGTGCCAGCAGCCCGTTCGGGGAGACCCTCCACTTT

d_gene: .
abundance: .
j_gene: TRBJ2-3
v_gene: TRBV2
CDR3aa: CASRMRSGFTDTQYF
CDR3nt: TGTGCCAGCAGAATGAGGAGCGGTTTCACAGATACGCAGTATTTT

d_gene: TRBD1
abundance: .
j_gene: TRBJ1-1
v_gene: TRBV28
CDR3aa: CASRTGTGYPEAFF
CDR3nt: TGTGCCAGCAGAACCGGGACAGGGTACCCCGAAGCTTTCTTT

d_gene: .
abundance: many
j_gene: TRBJ2-5
v_gene: TRBV20-1
CDR3aa: CSARAEETQYF
CDR3nt: TGCAGTGCTAGAGCAGAAGAGACCCAGTACTTC

d_gene: .
abundance: few
j_gene: TRBJ1-2
v_gene: TRBV7-9
CDR3aa: CASTGKLGGEHGYTF
CDR3nt: TGTGCCAGCACCGGGAAGTTGGGGGGGGAGCATGGCTACACCTTC

d_gene: .
abundance: many
j_gene: TRBJ2-2
v_gene: TRBV10-3
CDR3aa: CATQGTQNTGELFF
CDR3nt: TGTGCCACCCAAGGTACACAGAACACCGGGGAGCTGTTTTTT

d_gene: .
abundance: few
j_gene: TRBJ2-2
v_gene: TRBV9
CDR3aa: CASSVDPGELFF
CDR3nt: TGTGCCAGCAGCGTAGACCCCGGGGAGCTGTTTTTT

d_gene: TRBD1
abundance: .
j_gene: TRBJ1-1
v_gene: TRBV7-2
CDR3aa: CASSWAGTGTEAFF
CDR3nt: TGTGCCAGCAGCTGGGCCGGGACAGGGACTGAAGCTTTCTTT

d_gene: .
abundance: .
j_gene: TRBJ2-7
v_gene: TRBV5-6
CDR3aa: CASSFEKYEQYF
CDR3nt: TGTGCCAGCAGCTTCGAAAAGTACGAGCAGTACTTC

d_gene: .
abundance: many
j_gene: TRBJ2-1
v_gene: TRBV6-1
CDR3aa: CASSGGGINNEQFF
CDR3nt: TGTGCCAGCAGTGGAGGGGGGATTAACAATGAGCAGTTCTTC

d_gene: .
abundance: many
j_gene: TRBJ2-6
v_gene: TRBV27
CDR3aa: CASSKGETGANVLTF
CDR3nt: TGTGCCAGCAGTAAAGGGGAAACTGGGGCCAACGTCCTGACTTTC